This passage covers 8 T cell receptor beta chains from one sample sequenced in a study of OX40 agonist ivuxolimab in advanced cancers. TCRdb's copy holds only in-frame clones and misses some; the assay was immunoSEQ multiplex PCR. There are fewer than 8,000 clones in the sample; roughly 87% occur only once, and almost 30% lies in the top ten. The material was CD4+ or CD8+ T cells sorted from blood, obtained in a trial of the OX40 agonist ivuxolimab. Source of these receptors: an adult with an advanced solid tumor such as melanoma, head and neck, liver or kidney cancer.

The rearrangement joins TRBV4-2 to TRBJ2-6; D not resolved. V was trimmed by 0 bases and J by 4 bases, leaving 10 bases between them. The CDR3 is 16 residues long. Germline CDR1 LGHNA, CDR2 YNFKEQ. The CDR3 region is CASSQDSGGGANVLTF. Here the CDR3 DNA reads TGTGCCAGCAGCCAAGATTCCGGCGGCGGGGCCAACGTCCTGACTTTC.

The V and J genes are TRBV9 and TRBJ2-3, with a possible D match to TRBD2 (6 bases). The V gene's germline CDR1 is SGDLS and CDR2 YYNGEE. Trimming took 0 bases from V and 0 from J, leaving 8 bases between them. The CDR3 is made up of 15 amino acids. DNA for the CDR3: TGTGCCAGCAGCGTAGAGGGACTCAGCACAGATACGCAGTATTTT. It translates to CASSVEGLSTDTQYF. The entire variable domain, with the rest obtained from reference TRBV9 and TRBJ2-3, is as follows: DSGVTQTPKHLITATGQRVTLRCSPRSGDLSVYWYQQSLDQGLQFLIQYYNGEERAKGNILERFSAQQFPDLHSELNLSSLELGDSALYFCASSVEGLSTDTQYFGPGTRLTVL.

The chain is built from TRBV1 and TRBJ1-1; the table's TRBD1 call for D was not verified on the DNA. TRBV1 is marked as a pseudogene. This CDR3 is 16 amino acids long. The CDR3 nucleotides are TGCACCAGCAGCCAAAGGTCGGGACAGATGAACACTGAAGCTTTCTTT. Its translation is CTSSQRSGQMNTEAFF.

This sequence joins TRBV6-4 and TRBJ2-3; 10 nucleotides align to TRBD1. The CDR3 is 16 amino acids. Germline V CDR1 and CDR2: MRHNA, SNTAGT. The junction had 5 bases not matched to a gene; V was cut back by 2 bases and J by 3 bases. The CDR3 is CASSDTGQGITDTQYF. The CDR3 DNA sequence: TGTGCCAGCAGTGACACGGGACAGGGGATTACAGATACGCAGTATTTT.

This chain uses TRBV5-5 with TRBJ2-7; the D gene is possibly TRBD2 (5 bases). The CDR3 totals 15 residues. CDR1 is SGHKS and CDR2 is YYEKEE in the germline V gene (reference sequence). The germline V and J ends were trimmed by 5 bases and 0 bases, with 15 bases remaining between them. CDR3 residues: CASSSDPRDSYEQYF. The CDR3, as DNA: TGTGCCAGCAGTTCGGACCCGAGGGACTCCTACGAGCAGTACTTC. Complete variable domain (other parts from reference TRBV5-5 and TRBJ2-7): DAGVTQSPTHLIKTRGQQVTLRCSPISGHKSVSWYQQVLGQGPQFIFQYYEKEERGRGNFPDRFSARQFPNYSSELNVNALLLGDSALYLCASSSDPRDSYEQYFGPGTRLTVT.

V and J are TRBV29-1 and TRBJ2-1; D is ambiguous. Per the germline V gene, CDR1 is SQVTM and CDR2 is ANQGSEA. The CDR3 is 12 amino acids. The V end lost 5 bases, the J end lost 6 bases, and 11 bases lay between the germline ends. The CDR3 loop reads CSVRLLGNEQFF. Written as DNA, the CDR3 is TGCAGCGTTAGACTCCTGGGCAATGAGCAGTTCTTC.

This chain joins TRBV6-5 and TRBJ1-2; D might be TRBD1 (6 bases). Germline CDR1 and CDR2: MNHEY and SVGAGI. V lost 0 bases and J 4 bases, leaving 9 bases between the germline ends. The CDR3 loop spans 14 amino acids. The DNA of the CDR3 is TGTGCCAGCAGTTACTCTCAGGGGCCCTATGGCTACACCTTC. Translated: CASSYSQGPYGYTF.

CDR3 sequence (DNA): TGTGCCAGCAGCGTAGCGACAGGGGGCTATGGATTAGAGACCCAGTACTTC. Translating gives CASSVATGGYGLETQYF. The V call is TRBV9, the J call TRBJ2-5, with 10 bases matching TRBD1. Germline V gives CDR1 SGDLS, CDR2 YYNGEE. There are 17 residues in the CDR3. V dropped 0 bases and J dropped 4; count of bases not matched to a gene: 9. The whole variable domain, remainder taken from reference TRBV9 and TRBJ2-5, is DSGVTQTPKHLITATGQRVTLRCSPRSGDLSVYWYQQSLDQGLQFLIQYYNGEERAKGNILERFSAQQFPDLHSELNLSSLELGDSALYFCASSVATGGYGLETQYFGPGTRLLVL.